What follows describes a single T cell receptor (beta chain). This entry is derived from a study of shared clonotypes between healthy human individuals. Sequencing was performed with immunoSEQ multiplex PCR; in TCRdb, only in-frame clones are kept and a portion is missing. Of roughly 760,000 clones in the sample, roughly 70% are singletons; the top ten hold 1.7%. The ends lost 9 bases at V and 2 bases at J; junction bases unmatched: 11. Germline V lookup: CDR1 SNHLY, CDR2 FYNNEI. This CDR3 has 15 amino acids. The clonotype was recovered from a woman aged 25 to 39 in good health. The chain is built from TRBV2 and TRBJ2-7, with 9 nucleotides matching TRBD1. The specimen was memory CD4+ T cells sorted from blood. Specified subset: CD45RA-negative fraction. The CDR3 DNA reads TGTGCCAGGGGGAATGCTGGGACAGGGACCTACGAGCAGTACTTC. It codes for CARGNAGTGTYEQYF. The complete variable domain, with remaining parts taken from reference TRBV2 and TRBJ2-7, reads EPEVTQTPSHQVTQMGQEVILRCVPISNHLYFYWYRQILGQKVEFLVSFYNNEISEKSEIFDDQFSVERPDGSNFTLKIRSTKLEDSAMYFCARGNAGTGTYEQYFGPGTRLTVT.